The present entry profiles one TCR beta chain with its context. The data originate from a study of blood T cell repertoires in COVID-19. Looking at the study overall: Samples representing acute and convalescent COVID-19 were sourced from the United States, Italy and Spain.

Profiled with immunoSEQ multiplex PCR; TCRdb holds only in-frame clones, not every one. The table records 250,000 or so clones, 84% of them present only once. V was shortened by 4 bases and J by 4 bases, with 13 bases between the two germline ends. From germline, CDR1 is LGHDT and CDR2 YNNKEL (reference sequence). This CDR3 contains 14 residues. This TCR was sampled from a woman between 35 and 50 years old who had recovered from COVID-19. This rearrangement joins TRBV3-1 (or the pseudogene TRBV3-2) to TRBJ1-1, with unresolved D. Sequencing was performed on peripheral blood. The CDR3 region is CASSRRQEVTEAFF. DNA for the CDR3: TGTGCCAGCAGCCGTCGCCAGGAGGTCACTGAAGCTTTCTTT.